These 8 T cell receptor beta chains were all obtained from the same sample, sequenced in a study of early T cells in non-severe SARS-CoV-2 infection. TCRdb reanalysed the 5' RACE reads using MiXCR and keeps one entry per CDR3 protein. This sample has about 59,000 distinct CDR3 sequences, with around 14% found just once. Sequenced here: whole blood, sampled at baseline. All receptors come from an adult who was a healthcare worker with PCR-confirmed SARS-CoV-2 infection or an uninfected control (not recorded which).

This clonotype was recorded at least ten times. The chain is built from TRBV12-3 or TRBV12-4 and TRBJ2-1; the D is unclear. Between the trimmed V and J ends, which lost 5 bases and 5 bases, there was a span of 7 bases. CDR3 length equals 12 residues. The CDR3 loop reads CASSPTHNEQFF. For the CDR3, the DNA is TGTGCCAGCAGTCCCACACACAATGAGCAGTTCTTC.

This clonotype was found a few times. The V and J genes are TRBV4-1 and TRBJ1-1; no definite D call. Germline V lookup: CDR1 MGHRA, CDR2 YSYEKL. The ends were cut back, 4 bases at V and 1 base at J, with 13 bases in the middle. This CDR3 comprises 15 residues. The DNA of the CDR3 is TGCGCCAGCAGCCTCCAGTTCTCCGGGAACACTGAAGCTTTCTTT. Its protein is CASSLQFSGNTEAFF.

The V and J genes are TRBV20-1 and TRBJ2-1; 8 nucleotides align to TRBD2. Germline V gene lookup returns CDR1 DFQATT and CDR2 SNEGSKA (reference sequence). The CDR3 runs 14 residues. V dropped 5 bases and J dropped 3; count of bases not matched to a gene: 6. In nucleotides, the CDR3 is TGCAGTGCTGCGGGGGGACGGGACTACAATGAGCAGTTCTTC. Protein product: CSAAGGRDYNEQFF.

The V and J genes are TRBV20-1 and TRBJ2-7; TRBD1 aligns across 8 bases. This CDR3 comprises 14 residues. Germline assignment: CDR1 DFQATT and CDR2 SNEGSKA (reference sequence). V lost 2 bases to trimming and J lost 2 bases; unmatched junction nucleotides: 5. Here the CDR3 DNA reads TGCAGTGCTAGACCTTGGACAGGGACCTACGAGCAGTACTTC. Its protein is CSARPWTGTYEQYF.

Many counts were recorded for this clonotype. This chain links TRBV15 with TRBJ2-1; the D gene could be TRBD1 or TRBD2 (5 bases each). From germline, CDR1 is LNHNV and CDR2 YYDKDF (reference sequence). This CDR3 comprises 13 residues. V lost 1 base and J lost 8, with 9 bases in between. The CDR3 protein is CATSRVLGHEQFF. As DNA, the CDR3 is TGTGCCACCAGCAGAGTGTTGGGACATGAGCAGTTCTTC.

The chain links TRBV11-3 to TRBJ2-1; 14 bases fit TRBD2. Germline loops: CDR1 SGHNT, CDR2 YENEEA. Germline trimming cut 3 bases from V and 9 bases from J; bases unmatched to any gene: 7. This CDR3 has 16 residues. The CDR3 DNA sequence: TGTGCCAGCAGCTTCGAGGGACTAGCGGGAGTCGCTGAGCAGTTCTTC. Translation gives CASSFEGLAGVAEQFF.

The J gene is TRBJ2-2, the V gene TRBV7-9; TRBD1 aligns across 10 bases. Trimming at V came to 1 base and at J to 6 bases, leaving 2 bases not matched to a gene. The CDR3 length is 15 residues. CDR1 and CDR2 from the germline V gene are SEHNR and FQNEAQ (reference sequence). The CDR3 DNA sequence: TGTGCCAGCAGCTTAGGACAGGGGGCCTCCGGGGAGCTGTTTTTT. Residues: CASSLGQGASGELFF.

This clonotype showed up many times. One end of the junction is discordant with germline, which a read error may explain. The chain is built from TRBV13 and TRBJ1-2; possibly TRBD1 for D (6 bases). This CDR3 has 13 amino acids. Germline values: CDR1 PRHDT, CDR2 FYEKMQ (reference sequence). CDR3: CASSLGGARSVTF. DNA of the CDR3: TGTGCCAGCAGCCTAGGGGGGGCGCGATCGGTCACCTTC. Full variable domain (outside the CDR3, taken from reference TRBV13 and TRBJ1-2): AAGVIQSPRHLIKEKRETATLKCYPIPRHDTVYWYQQGPGQDPQFLISFYEKMQSDKGSIPDRFSAQQFSDYHSELNMSSLELGDSALYFCASSLGGARSVTFGSGTRLTVV.